This is a list of T cell receptor beta chains from one sample in a study of OX40 agonist ivuxolimab in advanced cancers. Some clones are missing from TCRdb's copy, which holds only in-frame ones; the method was immunoSEQ multiplex PCR. The sample yields around 40,000 clones, roughly 78% seen once. The source material was CD4+ or CD8+ T cells sorted from blood, sampled in a trial of the OX40 agonist ivuxolimab. The receptors were gathered from an adult with an advanced solid tumor such as melanoma, head and neck, liver or kidney cancer. Both conserved end residues are part of each CDR3. D genes are given only for firm matches. For some rows the clone size is stated as once, few or many, or as a class when expanded; others skip it.

>TRBV2|TRBD1|TRBJ2-5|NA
TGTGCCAGCAAAGGACAGGGGGCATGGGAGACCCAGTACTTC
CASKGQGAWETQYF
>TRBV27|NA|TRBJ1-6|few
TGTGCCAGCAGTTTGCGGGGGGGCGATTCACCCCTCCACTTT
CASSLRGGDSPLHF
>TRBV7-8|NA|TRBJ1-2|NA
TGTGCCACCATAATTTCGACAGTAGGATCAGCTAACTATGGCTACACCTTC
CATIISTVGSANYGYTF
>TRBV7-8|NA|TRBJ1-1|NA
TGTGCCAGCAGCCCCTCCAGGGAAGCTTTCTTT
CASSPSREAFF
>TRBV28|TRBD1|TRBJ1-6|NA
TGTGCCAGCAGACCTGGGACAGGGGGCTATTTGGCACCCCTCCACTTT
CASRPGTGGYLAPLHF
>TRBV6-4|NA|TRBJ1-1|NA
TGTGCCAGCAGTGCCTCAGGGAGCACTGAAGCTTTCTTT
CASSASGSTEAFF
>TRBV7-2|TRBD1|TRBJ1-6|NA
TGTGCCAGCAGCTTGACGGGACAGGGCTTTAATTCACCCCTCCACTTT
CASSLTGQGFNSPLHF
>TRBV2|NA|TRBJ2-3|NA
TGTGCCAGCAAGGTTCAACTGCGTAGCACAGATACGCAGTATTTT
CASKVQLRSTDTQYF
>TRBV27|NA|TRBJ1-5|NA
TGTGCCAGCAGCTTACTATACGGCAATCAGCCCCAGCATTTT
CASSLLYGNQPQHF
>TRBV5-1|TRBD1|TRBJ2-2|NA
TGCGCCAGCAGCTTGGGACAGGGGGAAACCGGGGAGCTGTTTTTT
CASSLGQGETGELFF
>TRBV5-6|NA|TRBJ1-6|NA
TGTGCCAGCAGCAAAGCAGGGATTAGGTCACCCCTCCACTTT
CASSKAGIRSPLHF
>TRBV18|TRBD2|TRBJ2-7|NA
TGTGCCAGCTCACCTAGCGGGGCTACCTACGAGCAGTACTTC
CASSPSGATYEQYF
>TRBV7-9|TRBD1|TRBJ1-1|NA
TGTGCCAGCAGCACGCGGTCAGGGGGTAAGACCACTGAAGCTTTCTTT
CASSTRSGGKTTEAFF
>TRBV7-3|TRBD2|TRBJ2-4|NA
TGTGCCAGCAGCTTATTTATCCCCCAGGGACTAAACGCCAAAAACATTCAGTACTTC
CASSLFIPQGLNAKNIQYF
>TRBV6-1|NA|TRBJ2-1|NA
TGTGACAAATGGGCCAGATTCTACAATGAGCAGTTCTTC
CDKWARFYNEQFF
>TRBV19|TRBD1|TRBJ2-7|NA
TGTGCCAGTAGGGCCGGGACAGGTTACGAGCAGTACTTC
CASRAGTGYEQYF
>TRBV4-1|TRBD2|TRBJ2-5|few
TGCGCCAGCAGCCAAGAGGGACTAGCGGGAAAAGAGACCCAGTACTTC
CASSQEGLAGKETQYF
>TRBV9|TRBD2|TRBJ2-5|NA
TGTGCCAGCGGAGACCTCGGACTAGAGGGGACCCAGTACTTC
CASGDLGLEGTQYF
>TRBV7-9|TRBD1|TRBJ2-1|NA
TGTGCCAGCAGCCCGCATCCGGGACAGGGGGCCAATGAGCAGTTCTTC
CASSPHPGQGANEQFF
>TRBV4-3|TRBD2|TRBJ2-2|NA
TGCGCCAGCAGCCTTACTAGCGGGGGGGAGAACACCGGGGAGCTGTTTTTT
CASSLTSGGENTGELFF
>TRBV7-9|NA|TRBJ1-4|NA
TGTGCCAGCAGCTTGAAGGAGACTAATGAAAAACTGTTTTTT
CASSLKETNEKLFF
>TRBV28|TRBD2|TRBJ2-1|once
TGTGCCAGCAGTTCCTGGGGCCTCCGGGGGGAGAGGTCCTACAATGAGCAGTTCTTC
CASSSWGLRGERSYNEQFF
>TRBV6-1|NA|TRBJ2-1|NA
TGTGCCAGCAGTGCTATGGATGAGCAGTTCTTC
CASSAMDEQFF
>TRBV29-1|TRBD1|TRBJ1-1|NA
TGCAGCGATACACAGGGGGCGCCGACTGAAGCTTTCTTT
CSDTQGAPTEAFF
>TRBV19|NA|TRBJ1-4|NA
TGTGCCAGTAGTATATCCTCTCGGGAAAAACTGTTTTTT
CASSISSREKLFF
>TRBV7-2|NA|TRBJ1-4|NA
TGTGCCAGCAAGAGTTACTCAACTAATGAAAAACTGTTTTTT
CASKSYSTNEKLFF
>TRBV7-8|NA|TRBJ1-1|NA
TGTGCCAGCAGCTTAGTGGGGTTAGAGAACACTGAAGCTTTCTTT
CASSLVGLENTEAFF
>TRBV4-3|NA|TRBJ2-7|few
TGCGCCAGCAGCCAAGCTGCCGGCCGGGCAGGGGAGCAGTACTTC
CASSQAAGRAGEQYF
>TRBV9|NA|TRBJ2-7|NA
TGTGCCAGCAGCGTCCTATGGGGGGACGAGCAGTACTTC
CASSVLWGDEQYF
>TRBV27|TRBD1|TRBJ2-1|few
TGTGCCAGCAGCCGACAGGGGAGTATCAATGAGCAGTTCTTC
CASSRQGSINEQFF
>TRBV7-3|NA|TRBJ2-2|NA
TGTGCCAGCAGCTTAACGCCAACCGGGGAGCTGTTTTTT
CASSLTPTGELFF
>TRBV5-1|TRBD1|TRBJ2-3|NA
TGCGCCAGTGGGACAGGGGGCACAGATACGCAGTATTTT
CASGTGGTDTQYF
>TRBV29-1|NA|TRBJ2-5|few
TGCAGCGTTGTAAAGACGGCGGTTGGACAAGAGACCCAGTACTTC
CSVVKTAVGQETQYF
>TRBV7-2|TRBD2|TRBJ2-5|once
TGTGCCAGCAGCTTAGGGTCTAGCGGAGCTCAAGAGACCCAGTACTTC
CASSLGSSGAQETQYF
>TRBV18|TRBD2|TRBJ2-5|NA
TGTGCCAGCTCACCGAGGCTAGCGGATAAAGAGACCCAGTACTTC
CASSPRLADKETQYF
>TRBV7-9|NA|TRBJ1-4|NA
TGTGCCAGCAGTTCCCCCGGGCTGATTAATGAAAAACTGTTTTTT
CASSSPGLINEKLFF
>TRBV14|TRBD2|TRBJ2-5|NA
TGTGCCAGCAGCCCTCCCGCGGGAGCAACTGAGACCCAGTACTTC
CASSPPAGATETQYF
>TRBV7-9|NA|TRBJ2-3|few
TGTGCCAGCAGCGAGAAAGTGGGACCCACAGATACGCAGTATTTT
CASSEKVGPTDTQYF
>TRBV7-8|TRBD1|TRBJ1-4|NA
TGTGCCAGCAGCTTAGCGGACAGGGAAGGTGAAAAACTGTTTTTT
CASSLADREGEKLFF
>TRBV29-1|NA|TRBJ2-5|NA
TGCAGCGTTGAAGAGGCGGGGAGGTACCAAGAGACCCAGTACTTC
CSVEEAGRYQETQYF
>TRBV5-4|TRBD1|TRBJ2-4|NA
TGTGCCAGCAGCTTGGGAGGGACAGGGGTTTCCATTCAGTACTTC
CASSLGGTGVSIQYF
>TRBV27|NA|TRBJ1-2|once
TGTGCCAGCAGTTTAACAGGGTATCCCTGGGTTGGCGGCTACACCTTC
CASSLTGYPWVGGYTF
>TRBV11-2|NA|TRBJ2-5|NA
TGTGCCAGCAGCTCCGTCCCCGAGTGGTCAGAGACCCAGTACTTC
CASSSVPEWSETQYF
>TRBV7-2|TRBD2|TRBJ2-3|NA
TGTGCCAGCAGGCAAAGCGGGGGGATAAGCACAGATACGCAGTATTTT
CASRQSGGISTDTQYF
>TRBV29-1|NA|TRBJ2-5|NA
TGCAGCGTTGAAGCCCCATCTGGTGGGGGGCACCAAGAGACCCAGTACTTC
CSVEAPSGGGHQETQYF
>TRBV30|NA|TRBJ2-2|NA
TGTGCCGTGGACATCGTGGGGTACACCGGGGAGCTGTTTTTT
CAVDIVGYTGELFF
>TRBV5-1|TRBD1|TRBJ1-2|NA
TGCGCCAGCAGCCCGGGGGACAGGGGGCTTGGCTACACCTTC
CASSPGDRGLGYTF
>TRBV9|NA|TRBJ2-2|NA
TGTGCCAGCAGCTCTCTCACCGGGGAGCTGTTTTTT
CASSSLTGELFF
>TRBV18|NA|TRBJ2-3|NA
TGTGCCAGCTCACCTTCGAGCTCTCCGGGACTTGACCTAGATACGCAGTATTTT
CASSPSSSPGLDLDTQYF
>TRBV19|TRBD1|TRBJ2-7|NA
TGTGCCAGTAGTTTCGGGACAGGGTCCGAGCAGTACTTC
CASSFGTGSEQYF
>TRBV2|TRBD1|TRBJ2-1|NA
TGTGCCAGCAGAGGAGGACAGGGCTCTGCTGAGCAGTTCTTC
CASRGGQGSAEQFF
>TRBV4-3|NA|TRBJ1-5|NA
TGCGCCAGCAGCCTCAGGTATAGGGGCAATCAGCCCCAGCATTTT
CASSLRYRGNQPQHF